A single sample gave rise to the 20 T cell receptor beta chains below, sequenced in a study of blood T cells in healthy people across ages. Alongside a J-beta primer mix, a sample-barcoded 5' primer served in a second PCR lasting about 7 to 11 cycles. TCRdb re-analysed the 5' RACE reads in MiXCR, keeping a single row per CDR3 protein. Here the sample spans just under 900,000 distinct CDR3 sequences, around 30% being singletons. The sample taken for sequencing was blood. The receptors derive from a woman aged 80 or over in good health.

The chain carries TRBV20-1 and TRBJ2-7; D is uncertain. Trimming removed 6 bases from V and 3 bases from J, with 18 bases in between. Germline CDR1 is DFQATT and CDR2 is SNEGSKA (reference sequence). CDR3 length: 14 amino acids. Written as DNA, the CDR3 is TGCAGTGCAGACGGCGGCCTAGGAAACTACGAGCAGTACTTC. It codes for CSADGGLGNYEQYF.

With regard to this clonotype: The junction departs from germline at one end; a sequencing error may be responsible. The J gene is TRBJ2-1, the V gene TRBV20-1, with TRBD2 matching 12 bases. This CDR3 comprises 15 residues. CDR1 DFQATT and CDR2 SNEGSKA come from the germline V gene (reference sequence). This CDR3 reads CSASGLAGGLNERYF. Written as DNA, the CDR3 is TGCAGTGCTAGTGGCCTAGCGGGGGGGCTAAATGAGCGGTACTTC.

The rearrangement uses TRBV4-1 and TRBJ2-1; D is possibly TRBD2 (6 bases). The CDR3 length is 16 residues. Per germline, CDR1 MGHRA and CDR2 YSYEKL. Between the trimmed V and J ends, which lost 1 base and 0 bases, there was a span of 10 bases. The CDR3 here is CASSQGAGTSYNEQFF. DNA for the CDR3: TGCGCCAGCAGCCAAGGCGCGGGGACCTCCTACAATGAGCAGTTCTTC.

Comment on this clonotype: A much bigger clone sits one base away, suggesting this may be a read error. V and J are TRBV6-5 and TRBJ2-5; the match to TRBD1 covers 8 bases. The CDR3 is made up of 15 amino acids. Germline loops: CDR1 MNHEY, CDR2 SVGAGI. Trimming cost V 6 bases and J 4 bases; bases outside gene matches: 10. The CDR3 reads CASSRDRSERETQYF. Here the CDR3 DNA reads TGTGCCAGCAGCCGGGACAGGTCGGAAAGAGAGACCCAGTACTTC.

As to this clonotype: Relative to the germline gene, one junction end is altered; a read error may explain this. The chain uses TRBV12-3 or TRBV12-4 and TRBJ1-3; D is unclear. The CDR3 sequence is 12 residues long. The CDR3 protein is CTSSLGGNTIYF. CDR3 nucleotides: TGTACCAGCAGTTTGGGTGGAAACACCATATATTTT.

V usage is TRBV3-1 and J usage is TRBJ1-1; D may be TRBD1 (5 bases). V was pared by 4 bases and J by 8 bases, with 14 bases between. The germline V gene encodes CDR1 LGHDT and CDR2 YNNKEL (reference sequence). This CDR3 is 13 amino acids long. The chain's CDR3 is CASSPGTDLEAFF. The DNA for the CDR3 is TGTGCCAGCAGCCCCGGGACGGACTTGGAAGCTTTCTTT.

At least ten counts were recorded for this clonotype. The DNA for the CDR3 is TGTGCCAGCAGTTACTCCCCCCTAGCGGGGGGTTCCCGGGAGACCCAGTACTTC. Translation gives CASSYSPLAGGSRETQYF. The chain has TRBV6-2 or TRBV6-3 and TRBJ2-5, with 11 bases fitting TRBD2. CDR3 size: 18 residues. In germline, CDR1 is MNHEY, CDR2 SVGEGT. Unmatched junction bases numbered 11, after V lost 0 bases and J lost 5 bases.

Of note for this clonotype: A much larger clone differs by one base, so this may be a read error. This chain uses TRBV12-3 or TRBV12-4 with TRBJ2-1; D is undetermined. The CDR3 length is 11 residues. Trimming shortened V by 6 bases and J by 10 bases, and 10 bases separated the two germline ends. The CDR3 loop is CASSRSDEQFF. The CDR3 bases are TGTGCCAGCAGCCGCTCGGACGAGCAGTTCTTC.

This clonotype was observed a handful of times. This rearrangement joins TRBV30 to TRBJ2-3; possibly TRBD2 for D (5 bases). The CDR3 is made up of 14 amino acids. V lost 0 bases and J lost 7, with 14 bases in between. CDR1 is GTSNPN and CDR2 is SVGIG in the germline V gene (reference sequence). CDR3 in amino acids: CAWSVPTTSNTQYF. CDR3 nucleotide sequence: TGTGCCTGGAGTGTACCGACTACATCAAATACGCAGTATTTT.

The chain uses TRBV11-3 and TRBJ2-2; 10 bases map to TRBD2. V lost 3 bases to trimming and J lost 7 bases; unmatched junction nucleotides: 5. Germline V gene sequence: CDR1 SGHNT, CDR2 YENEEA. This CDR3 has 15 amino acids. Written as DNA, the CDR3 is TGTGCCAGCAGCTTCAGCGGGGGGGAAGTCGGGGAGCTGTTTTTT. This encodes CASSFSGGEVGELFF.

The chain uses TRBV12-3 or TRBV12-4 and TRBJ1-5, with a tentative D call TRBD1 (5 bases). The CDR3 loop spans 15 amino acids. Trimming removed 6 bases from V and 3 bases from J, with 15 bases in between. The CDR3 loop reads CASSSYTGVNQPQHF. DNA for the CDR3: TGTGCCAGCAGCTCCTATACAGGAGTCAATCAGCCCCAGCATTTT.

In this sample, this clonotype turned up many times. The V gene is TRBV28, the J gene TRBJ2-3; TRBD1 might be the D (6 bases). The germline CDR1 and CDR2 sequences are MDHEN and SYDVKM. V was pared by 2 bases and J by 2 bases, with 14 bases between. This CDR3 has 16 residues. The chain's CDR3 is CASSLSERGITDTQYF. The CDR3, as DNA: TGTGCCAGCAGTTTAAGTGAGAGGGGGATCACAGATACGCAGTATTTT.

As DNA, the CDR3 is TGTGCCAGCAGCTCCGTGGGGGCTGTTCCACCCTATACGCAGTATTTT. Amino acids: CASSSVGAVPPYTQYF. This sequence joins TRBV7-2 and TRBJ2-3, with TRBD1 as a possible D gene (6 bases). CDR3 length equals 16 residues. Deletions cut 4 bases from V and 7 bases from J, with 21 bases between. From germline, CDR1 is SGHTA and CDR2 FQGNSA.

This clonotype was seen at least ten times. The CDR3 DNA is TGTGCCAGCAGCTTAGCCGGGCTCGGTGAGACCCAGTACTTC. Translating gives CASSLAGLGETQYF. V usage is TRBV7-2 and J usage is TRBJ2-5, with D uncertain. Trimming stripped 0 bases from V and 5 bases from J, with 10 bases between. The CDR3 contains 14 residues. The germline V gene has CDR1 SGHTA and CDR2 FQGNSA.

This clonotype turned up a few times. The chain is built from TRBV5-1 and TRBJ2-2; 8 bases are shared with TRBD1. The V gene's germline CDR1 is SGHRS and CDR2 YFSETQ. CDR3 length: 17 residues. The trim removed 4 bases at V and 0 bases at J, leaving 8 bases unmatched. The chain's CDR3 is CASSMRQGSTNTGELFF. CDR3 nucleotides: TGCGCCAGCAGCATGAGACAGGGGAGCACGAACACCGGGGAGCTGTTTTTT. Looking up the rest from reference TRBV5-1 and TRBJ2-2 gives the full variable domain: KAGVTQTPRYLIKTRGQQVTLSCSPISGHRSVSWYQQTPGQGLQFLFEYFSETQRNKGNFPGRFSGRQFSNSRSEMNVSTLELGDSALYLCASSMRQGSTNTGELFFGEGSRLTVL.

As to this clonotype: This may be a read error, as it is one base from a much larger clone. The V call is TRBV12-3 or TRBV12-4, the J call TRBJ1-2; tentative D call: TRBD1 (6 bases). CDR3 length equals 15 residues. CDR3 sequence (DNA): TGTGCCAGCAGCCCCCGGCGCAGGGGTTGGTATGACTACACCTTC. It yields the protein CASSPRRRGWYDYTF.

V is TRBV6-2 or TRBV6-3 and J is TRBJ2-7, with D possibly being TRBD1 (5 bases). Trimming removed 2 bases at V and 6 bases at J, with 14 bases between. This CDR3 contains 14 residues. Germline assignment: CDR1 MNHEY and CDR2 SVGEGT. The CDR3 nucleotides read TGTGCCAGCAGTTACAGCAGGGTCCTCCTCGAGCAGTACTTC. Its protein is CASSYSRVLLEQYF.

This clonotype was seen repeatedly, ten times or more. The germline gene is not matched at one end of the junction; a read error may be the cause. Written as DNA, the CDR3 is TGTGCCAGCAGACACCGGGACAGGGCGGGCAACTACCAGCAGTACTTC. Residues: CASRHRDRAGNYQQYF. The chain couples TRBV28 to TRBJ2-7, with TRBD1 matching over 9 bases. Germline loops: CDR1 MDHEN, CDR2 SYDVKM. The CDR3 sequence is 16 residues long.

This clonotype has a handful of counts. The V call is TRBV30, the J call TRBJ1-1; no firm D call. The CDR3 has 14 residues. V was shortened by 0 bases and J by 3 bases, with 11 bases between the two germline ends. Germline loops: CDR1 GTSNPN, CDR2 SVGIG (reference sequence). In DNA, the CDR3 is TGTGCCTGGAGTGTACGACGATTCGACACTGAAGCTTTCTTT. Its translation: CAWSVRRFDTEAFF.

This clonotype was seen a handful of times. The chain links TRBV4-2 to TRBJ1-1; D is undetermined. Germline loops: CDR1 LGHNA, CDR2 YNFKEQ. With 1 base removed from V and 6 bases from J, the gap between germline ends came to 9 bases. The CDR3 loop spans 13 amino acids. The CDR3 is CASSQGPPAEAFF. The CDR3 DNA is TGTGCCAGCAGCCAAGGACCCCCGGCTGAAGCTTTCTTT.